This entry lists 13 T cell receptor beta chains sequenced from one sample in a study of chemoradiotherapy in HPV16-positive cancers. The protocol was immunoSEQ multiplex PCR, while the TCRdb copy is restricted to in-frame clones and leaves out a portion. Of under 4,000 clones listed, roughly 86% are singletons. The sample here was tumor tissue, taken from a patient who underwent chemoradiotherapy. These receptors originate from a human donor with HPV-associated anogenital cancer.

This clone occurred once. The chain employs TRBV7-9 and TRBJ1-2; possible D gene TRBD1, 5 bases. The CDR3 covers 15 residues. V lost 4 bases and J lost 7, with 19 bases in between. In germline, CDR1 is SEHNR, CDR2 FQNEAQ (reference sequence). CDR3 sequence reads: CASSSSGNWISGYTF. CDR3 nucleotides: TGTGCCAGCAGCTCGTCAGGGAATTGGATCTCTGGCTACACCTTC.

This clone appeared a single time. The V call is TRBV7-2, the J call TRBJ1-1; D unclear. The V gene lost 1 base and the J gene lost 8 bases, with 11 bases spanning the gap. The V gene's germline CDR1 is SGHTA and CDR2 FQGNSA. The CDR3 is 13 amino acids. The CDR3 reads CASSLGIAREAFF. The DNA of the CDR3 is TGTGCCAGCAGCTTAGGGATAGCCCGGGAAGCTTTCTTT.

The chain carries TRBV30 and TRBJ1-6; 7 bases match TRBD1. The CDR3 has 15 residues. The J segment lost 1 base and the V segment lost 5 bases, leaving 5 bases of the junction unmatched. Germline V gene sequence: CDR1 GTSNPN, CDR2 SVGIG (reference sequence). CDR3 sequence reads: CAWGTERSYNSPLHF. The CDR3 nucleotides read TGTGCCTGGGGGACAGAACGGTCCTATAATTCACCCCTCCACTTT.

This chain connects TRBV28 to TRBJ1-6, with D tentatively TRBD1 (5 bases). Trimming shortened V by 8 bases and J by 14 bases, and 16 bases separated the two germline ends. CDR1 is MDHEN, CDR2 SYDVKM, per germline. The CDR3 consists of 12 residues. CDR3 in amino acids: CASGPGTRTLHF. The CDR3 region has the DNA TGTGCCAGCGGCCCGGGGACCCGAACCCTCCACTTT.

A few counts support this clone. This chain uses TRBV19 with TRBJ2-6; D not resolved. Germline V gene data show CDR1 as LNHDA and CDR2 as SQIVND (reference sequence). Trimming took off 4 bases at V and 0 bases at J, with 10 bases between the two ends. The CDR3 is 16 amino acids. The CDR3 bases are TGTGCCAGTAGTAGAGCATGGACCTCTGGGGCCAACGTCCTGACTTTC. Translation gives CASSRAWTSGANVLTF. Combining the CDR3 with reference TRBV19 and TRBJ2-6 gives the whole variable domain DGGITQSPKYLFRKEGQNVTLSCEQNLNHDAMYWYRQDPGQGLRLIYYSQIVNDFQKGDIAEGYSVSREKKESFPLTVTSAQKNPTAFYLCASSRAWTSGANVLTFGAGSRLTVL.

This clone was observed once. The rearrangement joins TRBV10-3 to TRBJ2-2, with D perhaps matching TRBD2 (6 bases). V dropped 6 bases and J dropped 0 bases, with 11 bases sitting between them. The CDR3 length is 15 residues. Germline CDR1 reads ENHRY; CDR2 reads SYGVKD. The CDR3 sequence is CAISAGRTNTGELFF. The CDR3 nucleotides are TGTGCCATCAGCGCGGGACGCACGAACACCGGGGAGCTGTTTTTT.

V is TRBV28 and J is TRBJ1-1; TRBD1 matches at 9 bases. CDR1 and CDR2 from the germline V gene are MDHEN and SYDVKM. This CDR3 region has 15 residues. V shed 6 bases, J shed 11 bases, and the junction held 16 bases outside the gene matches. For the CDR3, the DNA is TGTGCCAGCAGCCCCCCCTCCGGACAGGGGAGGATCGCTTTCTTT. Its translation is CASSPPSGQGRIAFF.

This sequence joins TRBV2 and TRBJ2-3, with D unresolved. V lost 6 bases to trimming and J lost 2 bases, with 6 bases between them. This CDR3 has 12 residues. Per the germline V gene, CDR1 is SNHLY and CDR2 is FYNNEI. The CDR3 sequence is CASRRDTDTQYF. The CDR3 DNA follows: TGTGCCAGCAGAAGGGACACAGATACGCAGTATTTT.

The chain has TRBV18 and TRBJ2-7; tentative D call: TRBD1 (6 bases). CDR3 size: 16 residues. Germline V gene lookup returns CDR1 KGHSH and CDR2 LQKENI. V shed 0 bases and J shed 7 bases, with 19 bases lying between them. Here the CDR3 reads CASSPPYPRDTVEQYF. The CDR3 region has the DNA TGTGCCAGCTCACCACCCTATCCGAGGGACACCGTGGAGCAGTACTTC.

V usage is TRBV7-9 and J usage is TRBJ2-3; 8 bases agree with TRBD1. V gave up 0 bases and J gave up 2 bases; unmatched junction bases: 7. This CDR3 is 17 amino acids long. The germline gives CDR1 SEHNR, CDR2 FQNEAQ (reference sequence). CDR3 sequence: CASSLALGQVFTDTQYF. CDR3 DNA: TGTGCCAGCAGCTTAGCGCTGGGACAGGTCTTCACAGATACGCAGTATTTT.

The chain recombines TRBV14 with TRBJ1-6; D gene ambiguous. The CDR3 runs 17 residues. Trimming cost V 1 base and J 7 bases, with 17 bases left between them. CDR1 and CDR2 (germline): SGHDN, FVKESK. As DNA, the CDR3 is TGTGCCAGCAGCCAAGTCGTAACACCTACTCGAAATTCACCCCTCCACTTT. The encoded protein is CASSQVVTPTRNSPLHF.

The V call is TRBV7-2, the J call TRBJ2-5, with a weak D call TRBD2 (5 bases). CDR1 is SGHTA and CDR2 is FQGNSA in the germline V gene. This CDR3 spans 14 amino acids. V dropped 1 base and J dropped 5 bases, with 11 bases sitting between them. The CDR3 sequence is CASSLVGVGETQYF. The CDR3 DNA reads as TGTGCCAGCAGCTTAGTCGGGGTGGGTGAGACCCAGTACTTC.

The rearrangement uses TRBV30 and TRBJ1-5; D may be TRBD1 (6 bases). V lost 5 bases, J lost 2 bases, and 13 bases lay in between. The CDR3 loop spans 14 amino acids. From germline, CDR1 is GTSNPN and CDR2 SVGIG (reference sequence). The CDR3 is CAWSGGGRNQPQHF. The CDR3 bases are TGTGCCTGGTCGGGTGGGGGGCGCAATCAGCCCCAGCATTTT. Full variable domain (missing parts from reference TRBV30 and TRBJ1-5): SQTIHQWPATLVQPVGSPLSLECTVEGTSNPNLYWYRQAAGRGLQLLFYSVGIGQISSEVPQNLSASRPQDRQFILSSKKLLLSDSGFYLCAWSGGGRNQPQHFGDGTRLSIL.